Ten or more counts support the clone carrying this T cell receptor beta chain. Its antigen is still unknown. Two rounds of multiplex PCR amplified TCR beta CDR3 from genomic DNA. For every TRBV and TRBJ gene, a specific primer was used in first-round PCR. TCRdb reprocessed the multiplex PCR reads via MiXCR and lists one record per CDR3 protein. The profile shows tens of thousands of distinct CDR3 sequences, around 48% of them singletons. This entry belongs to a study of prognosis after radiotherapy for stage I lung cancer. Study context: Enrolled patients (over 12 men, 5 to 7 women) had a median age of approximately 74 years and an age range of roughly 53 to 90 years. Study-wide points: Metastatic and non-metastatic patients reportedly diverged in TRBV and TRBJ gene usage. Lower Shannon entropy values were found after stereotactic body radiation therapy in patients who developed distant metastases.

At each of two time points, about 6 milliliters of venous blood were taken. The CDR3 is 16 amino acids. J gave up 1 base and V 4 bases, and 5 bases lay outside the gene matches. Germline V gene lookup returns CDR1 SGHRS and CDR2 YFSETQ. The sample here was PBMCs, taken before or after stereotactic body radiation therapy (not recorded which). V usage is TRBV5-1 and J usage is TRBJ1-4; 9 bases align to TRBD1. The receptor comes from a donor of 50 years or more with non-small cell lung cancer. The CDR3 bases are TGCGCCAGCAGCACGGGACAGGGCGGAACTAATGAAAAACTGTTTTTT. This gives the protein CASSTGQGGTNEKLFF.